These T cell receptor beta chains were read from a single sample in a study of high-grade serous ovarian cancer treatment subgroups. This table comes from immunoSEQ multiplex PCR, and its TCRdb copy is limited to in-frame clones, with some not included. The sample holds several thousand clones, about 70% seen once. Sample: tumor tissue. The receptors shown here come from a human donor with high-grade serous ovarian cancer. The CDR3 runs from the conserved cysteine through the conserved F or W. A D gene is named only where the DNA matches it firmly. Clone size is not always given. Where it is, it says once, few, many or a class for expanded clones.

D: NA
V: TRBV7-2
size: NA
J: TRBJ1-3
CDR3: CASSFGGTGNTIYF
DNA: TGTGCCAGCAGCTTTGGAGGAACGGGAAACACCATATATTTT

D: TRBD2
V: TRBV27
size: NA
J: TRBJ2-5
CDR3: CASSKLAGRETQYF
DNA: TGTGCCAGCAGTAAACTAGCGGGGAGGGAGACCCAGTACTTC

D: TRBD1
V: TRBV29-1
size: NA
J: TRBJ1-2
CDR3: CSVPTAGTGYGYTF
DNA: TGCAGCGTGCCCACCGCCGGGACAGGGTATGGCTACACCTTC

D: NA
V: TRBV6-5
size: NA
J: TRBJ2-5
CDR3: CASSYSRPRGGTQYF
DNA: TGTGCCAGCAGTTACTCGCGTCCGAGAGGGGGGACCCAGTACTTC

D: NA
V: TRBV19
size: NA
J: TRBJ2-3
CDR3: CASSIRDTQYF
DNA: TGTGCCAGTAGTATCCGGGATACGCAGTATTTT

D: NA
V: TRBV28
size: NA
J: TRBJ1-2
CDR3: CASSLTPGRDGYGYTF
DNA: TGTGCCAGCAGTTTAACCCCGGGACGTGATGGTTATGGCTACACCTTC

D: NA
V: TRBV5-3
size: NA
J: TRBJ1-4
CDR3: CARSFKQGDFEKLFF
DNA: TGTGCCAGAAGCTTTAAACAGGGCGACTTTGAAAAACTGTTTTTT

D: TRBD1
V: TRBV19
size: few
J: TRBJ1-2
CDR3: CASSPGTAYGYTF
DNA: TGTGCCAGTAGTCCCGGGACAGCCTATGGCTACACCTTC

D: NA
V: TRBV6-9
size: NA
J: TRBJ1-5
CDR3: CASSLRDGVPQHF
DNA: TGTGCCAGCAGCCTCAGGGACGGGGTGCCCCAGCATTTT

D: TRBD2
V: TRBV28
size: NA
J: TRBJ2-1
CDR3: CASSQTSGGFYNEQFF
DNA: TGTGCCAGCAGTCAGACTAGCGGGGGCTTTTACAATGAGCAGTTCTTC

D: NA
V: TRBV6-5
size: NA
J: TRBJ1-1
CDR3: CASGTRAEAFF
DNA: TGTGCCAGCGGGACCAGAGCCGAAGCTTTCTTT

D: TRBD1
V: TRBV28
size: NA
J: TRBJ1-2
CDR3: CASSSSQGFYGYTF
DNA: TGTGCCAGCAGTTCATCACAGGGGTTCTATGGCTACACCTTC

D: TRBD2
V: TRBV9
size: NA
J: TRBJ2-3
CDR3: CASSSSGHTDTQYF
DNA: TGTGCCTCCTCCTCTAGCGGGCACACAGATACGCAGTATTTT

D: NA
V: TRBV19
size: NA
J: TRBJ2-1
CDR3: CASNPGTYNEQFF
DNA: TGTGCCAGTAACCCAGGGACCTACAATGAGCAGTTCTTC

D: NA
V: TRBV6-5
size: NA
J: TRBJ1-4
CDR3: CASSYSRPGGEKLFF
DNA: TGTGCCAGCAGTTACTCGAGGCCCGGAGGGGAAAAACTGTTTTTT

D: NA
V: TRBV6-5
size: NA
J: TRBJ2-3
CDR3: CASTQPGDTDTQYF
DNA: TGTGCCAGCACGCAGCCGGGGGACACAGATACGCAGTATTTT

D: NA
V: TRBV19
size: few
J: TRBJ2-1
CDR3: CASSITPGGLNEQFF
DNA: TGTGCCAGTAGTATCACTCCAGGGGGACTCAATGAGCAGTTCTTC

D: TRBD1
V: TRBV28
size: few
J: TRBJ1-1
CDR3: CASSRDRVTEAFF
DNA: TGTGCCAGCAGCCGTGACAGGGTCACTGAAGCTTTCTTT

D: NA
V: TRBV6-1
size: few
J: TRBJ1-1
CDR3: CASIKGDHINTEAFF
DNA: TGTGCCAGCATTAAGGGGGACCACATAAACACTGAAGCTTTCTTT

D: NA
V: TRBV28
size: few
J: TRBJ1-2
CDR3: CASSPLGRTNGYTF
DNA: TGTGCCAGCTCCCCCCTAGGCCGAACGAATGGCTACACCTTC

D: NA
V: TRBV4-3
size: NA
J: TRBJ2-7
CDR3: CASSQVRVAYEQYF
DNA: TGCGCCAGCAGCCAAGTAAGGGTCGCCTACGAGCAGTACTTC

D: NA
V: TRBV30
size: once
J: TRBJ2-3
CDR3: CAWILGGGDTQYF
DNA: TGTGCCTGGATTTTAGGGGGTGGAGATACGCAGTATTTT

D: NA
V: TRBV2
size: NA
J: TRBJ2-3
CDR3: CASSEAAGSTDTQYF
DNA: TGTGCCAGCAGTGAAGCGGCAGGGAGCACAGATACGCAGTATTTT

D: TRBD1
V: TRBV7-9
size: NA
J: TRBJ1-4
CDR3: CASTWGTGHEKLFF
DNA: TGTGCCAGCACTTGGGGGACAGGGCATGAAAAACTGTTTTTT

D: NA
V: TRBV28
size: NA
J: TRBJ1-2
CDR3: CASSLDLNYGYTF
DNA: TGTGCCAGCAGTTTAGACCTCAACTATGGCTACACCTTC

D: NA
V: TRBV12-5
size: NA
J: TRBJ1-1
CDR3: CASGPGQTNTEAFF
DNA: TGTGCTAGTGGTCCCGGACAGACGAACACTGAAGCTTTCTTT

D: TRBD1
V: TRBV27
size: few
J: TRBJ1-2
CDR3: CASSIMGGRQGAGYTF
DNA: TGTGCCAGCAGTATTATGGGGGGCAGACAGGGGGCTGGCTACACCTTC

D: NA
V: TRBV28
size: NA
J: TRBJ2-1
CDR3: CASSPTSRGYNEQFF
DNA: TGTGCCAGCAGTCCCACTAGCCGGGGCTACAATGAGCAGTTCTTC

D: NA
V: TRBV7-7
size: NA
J: TRBJ2-3
CDR3: CASSLDRGPTDTQYF
DNA: TGTGCTAGCAGCTTAGATCGGGGGCCCACAGATACGCAGTATTTT

D: NA
V: TRBV18
size: NA
J: TRBJ1-1
CDR3: CASSSSGNTEAFF
DNA: TGTGCCAGCTCATCGTCAGGGAACACTGAAGCTTTCTTT

D: NA
V: TRBV9
size: few
J: TRBJ1-2
CDR3: CASSVSEGGGYTF
DNA: TGTGCCAGCAGCGTTTCAGAGGGGGGCGGCTACACCTTC

D: NA
V: TRBV2
size: NA
J: TRBJ2-7
CDR3: CASTDPRTYEQYF
DNA: TGTGCCAGCACGGATCCCCGAACCTACGAGCAGTACTTC

D: NA
V: TRBV5-5
size: NA
J: TRBJ1-1
CDR3: CASSEEYYYTEAFF
DNA: TGTGCCAGCAGCGAGGAATACTACTACACTGAAGCTTTCTTT

D: NA
V: TRBV7-9
size: NA
J: TRBJ2-5
CDR3: CASSGARAGKETQYF
DNA: TGTGCCAGCAGCGGGGCGAGGGCGGGCAAAGAGACCCAGTACTTC

D: NA
V: TRBV28
size: NA
J: TRBJ1-5
CDR3: CASSYQGKGNQPQHF
DNA: TGTGCCAGCAGCTATCAGGGGAAAGGCAATCAGCCCCAGCATTTT

D: TRBD1
V: TRBV19
size: NA
J: TRBJ2-7
CDR3: CATKDRGSNEQYF
DNA: TGTGCCACAAAGGACAGGGGATCAAACGAGCAGTACTTC

D: NA
V: TRBV4-3
size: NA
J: TRBJ1-2
CDR3: CASSQDLAGKGYTF
DNA: TGCGCCAGCAGCCAAGATCTGGCAGGGAAAGGCTACACCTTC

D: NA
V: TRBV5-4
size: NA
J: TRBJ2-5
CDR3: CASRLEVGETQYF
DNA: TGTGCCAGCAGGTTAGAGGTAGGGGAGACCCAGTACTTC

D: NA
V: TRBV28
size: NA
J: TRBJ1-1
CDR3: CAIQRGHTEAFF
DNA: TGTGCCATTCAACGGGGACACACTGAAGCTTTCTTT